The T cell receptor beta chain described here comes from a study of blood T cell repertoires in COVID-19 (dated by TCRdb to between 2020 and 2021). Background for the entire study: Collaborator samples came from the United States, Italy and Spain and covered acute and convalescent phases of COVID-19. The material from the prospective study consisted of cDNA or gDNA derived from T cells, B-cell-depleted T cells, or PBMCs. Deeply sampled blood TCRbeta repertoires from subjects exposed to, actively infected with, or recovered from COVID-19 were included in the dataset. The repertoires were released in a freely available public database meant as a resource for research on the immune response to SARS-CoV-2. Samples were obtained from the ongoing ImmuneRACE study (first 160 participants) and from approximately 1,200 subjects provided by 6 global collaborators. Sample metadata almost always included a de-identified subject ID, COVID-19 status, age in years and sex. Where HLA class I and class II types were available, the types were taken from metadata supplied by the sample provider, not from assay-based typing. General findings and caveats noted by the study authors: The amount of clinical and demographic metadata varied by source and participant and was provided uncurated.

As to this clone: Its specific antigen is unknown. No clone much larger than this one lies a single base away; base qualities are absent.

V is shortened by 3 bases, J by 7 bases, and the region joining them spans 16 bases. The CDR3 numbers 15 residues from cysteine through phenylalanine. The read is trimmed to its CDR3 DNA, 45 bases read in frame from base 1. The CDR1 and CDR2 encoded by the germline V gene are MDHEN and SYDVKM. Collaborating institutions collected whole blood in K2EDTA tubes following their own protocols. For TCRbeta analysis, collaborators shipped samples in one of three forms: frozen whole blood, isolated PBMCs, or DNA extracted from either of those sample types. The immunoSEQ Assay, a bias-controlled multiplex PCR, was used to amplify TCRbeta CDR3 regions from genomic DNA. The original methods were these. The number of nucleated cells in each sample was estimated by amplification of reference gene primers within the assay. To quantify the absolute abundance of each unique TCRbeta CDR3 rearrangement, sequence reads were collapsed and filtered. For each sample, productive Simpson clonality was calculated by taking the square root of Simpson's diversity index across productive rearrangements. TCRdb took over this immuneACCESS table, retaining in-frame rearrangements with V and J assigned. Such tables are incomplete; in checked studies, under half of the missing clones stem from an unresolved V gene, and the remainder is unexplained. V and J calls and clone size are copied from that table; D and trimming were computed from the DNA. This sample gives about 150,000 clones in total; 90% of them show up just once. Approximately 0.48% of the sample lies in the top ten.

Source material: peripheral blood. This TCR came from a man aged 50-59 years with acute or convalescent COVID-19. The receptor chain draws on TRBV28 and TRBJ2-1; TRBD2 could be the D gene, as 6 bases match. The CDR3 in this case is CASSLAGKGWNEQFF. Here is the DNA: TGTGCCAGCAGTTTGGCGGGGAAGGGTTGGAATGAGCAGTTCTTC.